These T cell receptor beta chains were read from a single sample in a study of T cells in narcolepsy. TCRdb keeps only in-frame clones here, not all; method: immunoSEQ multiplex PCR. The top ten clones hold around 2% of a sample with about 36,000 clones, about 80% of them seen once. The sequenced sample consisted of memory (CD45RA-) CD4+ T cells from blood. These receptors were collected from a human donor in good health. CDR3s include the opening cysteine and the closing phenylalanine or tryptophan. D genes are given only for firm matches. Expanded clones are given a class, and other clones once, few, many or no size at all.

clone_size	v_call	j_call	d_call	cdr3_aa	cdr3_nt
.	TRBV6-1	TRBJ2-5	.	CASEELGLQETQYF	TGTGCCAGCGAGGAATTAGGTCTACAAGAGACCCAGTACTTC
.	TRBV6-1	TRBJ1-5	.	CASLQGNQPQHF	TGTGCCAGCCTGCAGGGTAATCAGCCCCAGCATTTT
.	TRBV6-1	TRBJ1-1	.	CASIPSGRDNAEAFF	TGTGCCAGCATCCCTTCCGGCAGGGATAACGCTGAAGCTTTCTTT
.	TRBV18	TRBJ1-1	.	CASSPGAGRHTEAFF	TGTGCCAGCTCACCTGGGGCGGGCCGACACACTGAAGCTTTCTTT
.	TRBV6-1	TRBJ2-6	.	CASSGRPGAGAFSGANVLTF	TGTGCCAGCAGTGGACGTCCCGGGGCAGGGGCCTTTTCTGGGGCCAACGTCCTGACTTTC
.	TRBV10-2	TRBJ2-7	.	CASSGDSLRGSNSYEQYF	TGCGCCAGCAGCGGGGACTCGCTGAGAGGGAGTAACTCCTACGAGCAGTACTTC
.	TRBV7-6	TRBJ2-5	.	CASSLARTETQYF	TGTGCCAGCAGCTTAGCCCGAACGGAGACCCAGTACTTC
.	TRBV30	TRBJ2-1	.	CAWSPPNNEQFF	TGTGCCTGGAGTCCCCCGAACAATGAGCAGTTCTTC
.	TRBV7-9	TRBJ1-1	.	CASSLSRGTEAFF	TGTGCCAGCAGCTTATCCAGGGGAACTGAAGCTTTCTTT
.	TRBV7-3	TRBJ1-1	.	CASSLNPGMNTEAFF	TGTGCCAGCAGCTTAAACCCAGGTATGAACACTGAAGCTTTCTTT
.	TRBV7-9	TRBJ2-3	.	CASGGFADTQYF	TGTGCCAGCGGGGGGTTTGCAGATACGCAGTATTTT
.	TRBV5-6	TRBJ2-7	TRBD1	CASSHRQGVGYEQYF	TGTGCCAGCAGCCATAGACAGGGGGTTGGATACGAGCAGTACTTC
.	TRBV10-1	TRBJ2-2	.	CASSESRATGELFF	TGCGCCAGCAGTGAATCCAGGGCCACCGGGGAGCTGTTTTTT
few	TRBV27	TRBJ2-1	.	CASSLIFTRNYNEQFF	TGTGCCAGCAGTCTGATTTTTACCAGGAACTACAATGAGCAGTTCTTC
.	TRBV9	TRBJ2-1	TRBD2	CASSLGTSAGFEQFF	TGTGCCAGCAGCCTAGGGACTAGCGCGGGATTTGAGCAGTTCTTC
.	TRBV7-9	TRBJ2-7	.	CASSFVTYEQYF	TGTGCCAGCAGCTTTGTAACCTACGAGCAGTACTTC
once	TRBV6-1	TRBJ1-1	.	CASRNTEAFF	TGTGCCAGCAGGAACACTGAAGCTTTCTTT
.	TRBV6-5	TRBJ1-2	.	CASTAGAPPAGYTF	TGTGCCAGCACCGCAGGAGCCCCTCCAGCTGGCTACACCTTC
.	TRBV28	TRBJ1-2	.	CASSWIDGAYGYTF	TGTGCCAGCAGTTGGATAGATGGGGCCTATGGCTACACCTTC
.	TRBV19	TRBJ2-5	TRBD2	CASRIGGSQETQYF	TGTGCCAGTAGGATCGGGGGGAGCCAAGAGACCCAGTACTTC
.	TRBV30	TRBJ2-7	TRBD1	CAWEAGTGRYEQYF	TGTGCCTGGGAGGCCGGGACAGGGAGGTACGAGCAGTACTTC
.	TRBV7-2	TRBJ1-2	TRBD1	CASSLAFRGRDNGYTF	TGTGCCAGCAGCTTAGCTTTCAGGGGGCGAGACAATGGCTACACCTTC
.	TRBV6-5	TRBJ1-1	TRBD1	CASRGTGMNTEAFF	TGTGCCAGCAGGGGGACAGGAATGAACACTGAAGCTTTCTTT
.	TRBV7-2	TRBJ2-7	TRBD2	CASSLANKVGTSGLYMAYEQYF	TGTGCCAGCAGCTTAGCCAACAAAGTCGGGACTAGCGGGCTTTATATGGCCTACGAGCAGTACTTC
.	TRBV9	TRBJ2-3	TRBD2	CASSPSLIAGGPADTQYF	TGTGCCAGCAGCCCGTCCCTTATAGCGGGGGGGCCGGCAGATACGCAGTATTTT
few	TRBV29-1	TRBJ2-3	TRBD2	CSAGTTSPSTQYF	TGCAGCGCCGGAACGACTAGCCCAAGTACGCAGTATTTT
.	TRBV10-1	TRBJ2-2	.	CASRQDHNTGELFF	TGCGCCAGCAGACAAGACCACAACACCGGGGAGCTGTTTTTT
.	TRBV2	TRBJ1-1	.	CASSLRLGGSEAFF	TGTGCCAGCAGCCTTAGGCTTGGGGGCTCTGAAGCTTTCTTT
.	TRBV19	TRBJ2-7	.	CASSIVEGQPTYEQYF	TGTGCCAGTAGTATAGTTGAAGGACAACCAACCTACGAGCAGTACTTC
.	TRBV29-1	TRBJ1-2	TRBD1	CSLTGDGGYTF	TGCAGCCTTACAGGGGATGGTGGCTACACCTTC
.	TRBV2	TRBJ2-7	TRBD2	CASRPGTRHEQYF	TGTGCCAGCAGGCCCGGGACTAGACACGAGCAGTACTTC
.	TRBV14	TRBJ2-2	.	CASSPRIGKAGELFF	TGTGCCAGCAGCCCTCGGATAGGGAAAGCCGGGGAGCTGTTTTTT
.	TRBV19	TRBJ2-2	.	CASRWAGELFF	TGTGCCAGTAGATGGGCCGGGGAGCTGTTTTTT
few	TRBV19	TRBJ2-3	TRBD2	CASSARGAGELTDTQYF	TGTGCCAGTAGCGCCAGAGGTGCGGGGGAGTTGACAGATACGCAGTATTTT
.	TRBV30	TRBJ2-3	TRBD2	CAWSRGASGGVTDTQYF	TGTGCCTGGAGTCGGGGGGCTAGCGGGGGGGTGACAGATACGCAGTATTTT
.	TRBV27	TRBJ1-1	TRBD1	CASSWRQGLSRTEAFF	TGTGCCAGCAGTTGGCGACAGGGGCTGAGTAGGACTGAAGCTTTCTTT
.	TRBV2	TRBJ2-1	TRBD2	CASSVQGLARFDEQFF	TGTGCCAGCAGTGTGCAGGGACTAGCGCGTTTCGATGAGCAGTTCTTC
.	TRBV27	TRBJ1-6	.	CASTPVGALNSPLHF	TGTGCCAGCACCCCTGTCGGGGCCCTTAATTCACCCCTCCACTTT
once	TRBV7-6	TRBJ2-3	.	CASSLASAGTDTQYF	TGTGCCAGCAGCTTAGCTAGCGCGGGAACAGATACGCAGTATTTT
once	TRBV19	TRBJ1-2	.	CASSRTDNYGYTF	TGTGCCAGTAGTCGAACAGATAACTATGGCTACACCTTC
.	TRBV18	TRBJ1-2	.	CASSVAGSNYGYTF	TGTGCCAGCTCAGTAGCAGGGAGCAACTATGGCTACACCTTC
.	TRBV11-2	TRBJ2-4	TRBD1	CASSLDRGRHIQYF	TGTGCCAGCAGCTTGGACAGGGGGCGGCACATTCAGTACTTC
.	TRBV2	TRBJ1-4	.	CASSDSPNNEKLFF	TGTGCCAGCAGTGATTCGCCTAATAATGAAAAACTGTTTTTT
.	TRBV19	TRBJ1-3	.	CASRGRGRGNTIYF	TGTGCCAGTAGGGGCCGGGGGCGAGGAAACACCATATATTTT
.	TRBV27	TRBJ1-4	TRBD1	CASSFSTGLDEKLFF	TGTGCCAGCAGTTTCTCGACAGGGTTGGATGAAAAACTGTTTTTT
.	TRBV29-1	TRBJ1-2	.	CSVGSDRYYGYTF	TGCAGCGTTGGGTCGGACCGATACTATGGCTACACCTTC
few	TRBV29-1	TRBJ2-6	.	CSVSGTSSSGANVLTF	TGCAGCGTGTCCGGGACATCAAGCTCTGGGGCCAACGTCCTGACTTTC
.	TRBV4-1	TRBJ2-7	TRBD2	CASSQDPLLAVSSYEQYF	TGCGCCAGCAGCCAAGATCCTTTACTAGCGGTTAGCTCCTACGAGCAGTACTTC
.	TRBV6-5	TRBJ2-7	.	CASRPGTRTYEQYF	TGTGCCAGCAGACCCGGGACACGAACCTACGAGCAGTACTTC
.	TRBV28	TRBJ1-2	.	CASSLPGANYGYTF	TGTGCCAGCAGTTTACCAGGCGCAAACTATGGCTACACCTTC
few	TRBV5-1	TRBJ1-3	.	CASRSGNTIYF	TGCGCCAGCCGTTCTGGAAACACCATATATTTT
.	TRBV5-6	TRBJ2-3	.	CASSNLYRGAPSLDTQYF	TGTGCCAGCAGCAATTTGTATCGGGGGGCGCCATCACTAGATACGCAGTATTTT